A single sample gave rise to the 3 T cell receptor beta chains below, sequenced in a study of diagnostic markers for celiac disease. TCRdb reprocessed the reads; each CDR3 protein has one entry and no DNA is given. This sample's table has a few thousand distinct CDR3 sequences. The sample taken for sequencing was either unsorted cells or a sorted T cell fraction (not recorded which). These receptors were obtained from a human donor. This table probably holds off-target reads from a library built for another chain.

V usage is TRBV30 and J usage is TRBJ1-1. The germline V gene encodes CDR1 GTSNPN and CDR2 SVGIG (reference sequence). The CDR3 sequence is 15 residues long. The CDR3 here is CAWISTLPMGTEAFF. Looking up the rest from reference TRBV30 and TRBJ1-1 gives the full variable domain: SQTIHQWPATLVQPVGSPLSLECTVEGTSNPNLYWYRQAAGRGLQLLFYSVGIGQISSEVPQNLSASRPQDRQFILSSKKLLLSDSGFYLCAWISTLPMGTEAFFGQGTRLTVV.

The genes are TRBV2 and TRBJ1-5. The germline V gene encodes CDR1 SNHLY and CDR2 FYNNEI. This CDR3 is 14 amino acids long. CDR3 sequence reads: CASKSGWGNQPQHF.

The genes are TRBV20-1 and TRBJ2-7; the TCRdb call, TRBD2, lacks DNA for checking. The CDR3 is made up of 16 amino acids. Germline CDR1 is DFQATT and CDR2 is SNEGSKA (reference sequence). CDR3 protein: CSATSRFGGSSYEQYF.